What follows is one T cell receptor beta chain and its context. Its specificity is unknown. Clones were sequenced by immunoSEQ multiplex PCR, and TCRdb holds only the in-frame ones, with some missing. Of 120,000 to 150,000 clones listed, about 90% are singletons. This record belongs to a study of T cell responses to AZD1222 COVID-19 vaccine. General study findings and limits: Donors, mostly white British, included more females; clonal diversity was possibly underestimated.

Germline V gene lookup returns CDR1 SEHNR and CDR2 FQNEAQ (reference sequence). V was cut by 4 bases and J by 4 bases, with 8 bases left in between. There are 12 residues in the CDR3. Second-dose schedules of about 4 or about 12 weeks were combined. The sequenced sample was peripheral blood, obtained 28 days after the second AZD1222 dose. The chain combines TRBV7-9 with TRBJ2-7; no reliable D call. The TCR sequence derives from an adult who received the AZD1222 COVID-19 vaccine. The CDR3 DNA is TGTGCCAGCAGCTGGGCGGAGTACGAGCAGTACTTC. This translates into CASSWAEYEQYF.